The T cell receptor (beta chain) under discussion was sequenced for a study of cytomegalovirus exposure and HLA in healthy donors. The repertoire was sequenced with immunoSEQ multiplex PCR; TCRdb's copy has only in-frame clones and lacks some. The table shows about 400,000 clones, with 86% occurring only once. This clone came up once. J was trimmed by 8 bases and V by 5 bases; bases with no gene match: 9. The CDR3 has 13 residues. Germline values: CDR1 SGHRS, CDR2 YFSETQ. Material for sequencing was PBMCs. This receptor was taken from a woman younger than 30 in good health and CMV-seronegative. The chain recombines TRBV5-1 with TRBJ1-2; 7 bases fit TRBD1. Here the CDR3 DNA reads TGCGCCAGCAGAATAACAGGGGACGGGGGCTACACCTTC. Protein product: CASRITGDGGYTF.